The 24 T cell receptor beta chains given below trace back to one sample, sequenced in a study of shared clonotypes between healthy human individuals. Produced via immunoSEQ multiplex PCR; TCRdb's table is partial and in-frame only. The table has 2 million or so clones, 90% to 95% seen once. The sequenced material came from naive CD4+ T cells sorted from blood. Subset given: CD45RA+ positively selected. The receptors originated from a man between 18 and 29 years old in good health.

The genes are TRBV18 and TRBJ2-2, with TRBD2 matching over 10 bases. J gave up 4 bases and V 2 bases, and 4 bases lay outside the gene matches. Germline CDR1 KGHSH, CDR2 LQKENI. The length of the CDR3 is 16 residues. The DNA for the CDR3 is TGTGCCAGCTCACCATTACTAGCGGGAACCACCGGGGAGCTGTTTTTT. It translates to CASSPLLAGTTGELFF.

As concerns this clone: This sample includes further DNA sequences coding for the same CDR3. The chain couples TRBV5-4 to TRBJ2-7; D not certain. Trimming cost V 3 bases and J 1 base, with 8 bases left between them. CDR1 SGHNT and CDR2 YYREEE come from the germline V gene (reference sequence). The CDR3 consists of 13 residues. The CDR3 reads CASSSGPSYEQYF. CDR3 nucleotides: TGTGCCAGCAGCTCCGGGCCATCCTACGAGCAGTACTTC.

The CDR3 sequence is CASSLGPGTSGEQYF. The CDR3 DNA sequence: TGTGCCAGCAGCTTGGGCCCAGGGACTAGCGGCGAGCAGTACTTC. This chain joins TRBV5-6 and TRBJ2-7, with TRBD2 matching over 11 bases. Germline CDR1 is SGHDT and CDR2 is YYEEEE. V lost 0 bases, J lost 6 bases, and 5 bases stayed unmatched. The length of the CDR3 is 15 residues.

The chain couples TRBV7-9 to TRBJ2-6; D remains ambiguous. Germline V gene sequence: CDR1 SEHNR, CDR2 FQNEAQ (reference sequence). This CDR3 region has 13 residues. The ends were cut back, 5 bases at V and 4 bases at J, with 6 bases in the middle. DNA for the CDR3: TGTGCCAGCAGCCGGGTCGGGGCCAACGTCCTGACTTTC. Translated: CASSRVGANVLTF. Based on the CDR3 plus reference TRBV7-9 and TRBJ2-6, the full variable domain is DTGVSQNPRHKITKRGQNVTFRCDPISEHNRLYWYRQTLGQGPEFLTYFQNEAQLEKSRLLSDRFSAERPKGSFSTLEIQRTEQGDSAMYLCASSRVGANVLTFGAGSRLTVL.

This clone came up once. The same CDR3 can be traced to other DNA sequences in this sample. The rearrangement links TRBV12-5 to TRBJ1-2; TRBD1 is a possible D gene (6 bases). Trimming removed 2 bases from V and 4 bases from J, with 11 bases in between. This CDR3 has 14 residues. Germline V CDR1 and CDR2: LGHNT, FRNRAP. The DNA of the CDR3 is TGTGCTAGTGGTTTGTCAGGGGCGGGCTATGGCTACACCTTC. Protein: CASGLSGAGYGYTF.

This chain connects TRBV5-6 to TRBJ2-5, with TRBD2 identical over 7 bases. V lost 0 bases and J lost 6; bases outside the gene matches: 11. In germline, CDR1 is SGHDT, CDR2 YYEEEE. CDR3 size: 16 residues. The CDR3: CASSLEEGGPRKTQYF. CDR3 sequence (DNA): TGTGCCAGCAGCTTGGAGGAGGGAGGGCCTAGGAAGACCCAGTACTTC.

The rearrangement joins TRBV10-1 to TRBJ1-1; D is possibly TRBD1 (5 bases). Germline V CDR1 and CDR2: WNHNN, SYGVQD (reference sequence). This CDR3 spans 15 amino acids. Trimming stripped 5 bases from V and 1 base from J, with 14 bases between. CDR3: CASSRDPSGNTEAFF. Written as DNA, the CDR3 is TGCGCCAGCAGTCGGGACCCCTCCGGGAACACTGAAGCTTTCTTT.

The CDR3 is CASSYDPRGYGYTF. CDR3 DNA sequence: TGTGCCAGCAGTTACGACCCTCGCGGCTATGGCTACACCTTC. This chain links TRBV6-6 with TRBJ1-2; D uncertain. This CDR3 is built from 14 residues. Germline V CDR1 and CDR2: MNHNY, SVGAGI (reference sequence). Trimming took off 2 bases at V and 4 bases at J, with 11 bases between the two ends.

For this clone: Other DNA sequences in this specimen translate into the identical CDR3. The V and J genes are TRBV6-5 and TRBJ1-6; D perhaps matches TRBD1 (5 bases). Trimming removed 4 bases at V and 1 base at J, with 11 bases between. CDR3 length: 16 residues. Germline values: CDR1 MNHEY, CDR2 SVGAGI. DNA for the CDR3: TGTGCCAGCAGTTCCCAGGGAGGTTCCTATAATTCACCCCTCCACTTT. It yields the protein CASSSQGGSYNSPLHF.

The V gene is TRBV19, the J gene TRBJ1-6; D remains unclear. CDR3 length equals 16 residues. V was shortened by 2 bases and J by 4 bases, with 12 bases between the two germline ends. Germline assignment: CDR1 LNHDA and CDR2 SQIVND (reference sequence). CDR3 nucleotides: TGTGCCAGTAGTATATTAGCCGGAAATTATAATTCACCCCTCCACTTT. This gives the protein CASSILAGNYNSPLHF. Combining the CDR3 with reference TRBV19 and TRBJ1-6 gives the whole variable domain DGGITQSPKYLFRKEGQNVTLSCEQNLNHDAMYWYRQDPGQGLRLIYYSQIVNDFQKGDIAEGYSVSREKKESFPLTVTSAQKNPTAFYLCASSILAGNYNSPLHFGNGTRLTVT.

V gene TRBV7-6 combines with J gene TRBJ2-3, with TRBD1 identical over 8 bases. Germline assignment: CDR1 SGHVS and CDR2 FNYEAQ. J was trimmed by 3 bases and V by 5 bases; bases with no gene match: 10. The CDR3 is 16 residues long. The CDR3 loop reads CASSPLTGAITDTQYF. The CDR3, as DNA: TGTGCCAGCAGCCCGTTGACAGGGGCGATAACAGATACGCAGTATTTT.

This clone was counted only a few times. Other DNA sequences in this sample translate to the same CDR3. J is TRBJ1-1 and V is TRBV18, with D uncertain. The germline CDR1 and CDR2 sequences are KGHSH and LQKENI. V gave up 2 bases and J gave up 0 bases, with 4 bases separating them. The CDR3 runs to 13 residues. The DNA of the CDR3 is TGTGCCAGCTCACCAATTCTGAACACTGAAGCTTTCTTT. This codes for CASSPILNTEAFF.

The V gene is TRBV5-1, the J gene TRBJ2-1; no reliable D call. This CDR3 has 14 residues. Trimming removed 2 bases at V and 10 bases at J, with 16 bases between. Per germline, CDR1 SGHRS and CDR2 YFSETQ. CDR3 region: CASSFTYTEQEQFF. The CDR3 bases are TGCGCCAGCAGCTTCACTTATACGGAGCAAGAGCAGTTCTTC.

In the case of this clone: The identical CDR3 is also encoded by other nucleotide sequences in the sample. The chain combines TRBV18 with TRBJ1-2; TRBD1 matches 7 bases. Trimming removed 3 bases from V and 2 bases from J; junction bases left unmatched: 3. Germline assignment: CDR1 KGHSH and CDR2 LQKENI. The CDR3 loop spans 14 amino acids. CDR3 in DNA: TGTGCCAGCTCACCCTCGGGACAGAACTATGGCTACACCTTC. Its protein product is CASSPSGQNYGYTF. Full variable domain (outside the CDR3, taken from reference TRBV18 and TRBJ1-2): NAGVMQNPRHLVRRRGQEARLRCSPMKGHSHVYWYRQLPEEGLKFMVYLQKENIIDESGMPKERFSAEFPKEGPSILRIQQVVRGDSAAYFCASSPSGQNYGYTFGSGTRLTVV.

The chain links TRBV2 to TRBJ2-7; a weak D match, TRBD2 (5 bases). This CDR3 is built from 14 residues. Looked up from germline, CDR1 is SNHLY and CDR2 is FYNNEI. V lost 5 bases to trimming and J lost 1 base, with 12 bases between them. The CDR3 region has the DNA TGTGCCAGCAGTTACGGGATCGGGTCCTACGAGCAGTACTTC. Its translation: CASSYGIGSYEQYF. Full variable domain (missing parts from reference TRBV2 and TRBJ2-7): EPEVTQTPSHQVTQMGQEVILRCVPISNHLYFYWYRQILGQKVEFLVSFYNNEISEKSEIFDDQFSVERPDGSNFTLKIRSTKLEDSAMYFCASSYGIGSYEQYFGPGTRLTVT.

The J gene is TRBJ2-1, the V gene TRBV5-4; D not certain. This CDR3 has 14 residues. Trimming removed 0 bases at V and 0 bases at J, with 4 bases between. Per the germline V gene, CDR1 is SGHNT and CDR2 is YYREEE (reference sequence). In nucleotides, the CDR3 is TGTGCCAGCAGCTTGGCCCTCTCCTACAATGAGCAGTTCTTC. This codes for CASSLALSYNEQFF.

The chain couples TRBV7-8 to TRBJ1-3; TRBD1 aligns across 9 bases. J was trimmed by 2 bases and V by 5 bases; bases with no gene match: 13. The CDR3 is 18 residues long. Germline V CDR1 and CDR2: SGHVS, FQNEAQ. DNA for the CDR3: TGTGCCAGCAGCATCCACCGTCCCGGGACAGGGACTGGAAACACCATATATTTT. Amino acids: CASSIHRPGTGTGNTIYF. Using reference TRBV7-8 and TRBJ1-3 for the parts outside the CDR3, the full variable domain is GAGVSQSPRYKVAKRGQDVALRCDPISGHVSLFWYQQALGQGPEFLTYFQNEAQLDKSGLPSDRFFAERPEGSVSTLKIQRTQQEDSAVYLCASSIHRPGTGTGNTIYFGEGSWLTVV.

The rearrangement joins TRBV6-1 to TRBJ2-2; D is unresolved. Germline CDR1 and CDR2: MNHNS and SASEGT. Trimming pared 3 bases from V and 5 bases from J, leaving 13 bases between. The CDR3 consists of 15 residues. CDR3: CASSDGFEVTGELFF. Written as DNA, the CDR3 is TGTGCCAGCAGTGATGGTTTCGAGGTAACCGGGGAGCTGTTTTTT.

This chain joins TRBV5-5 and TRBJ1-1, with D possibly TRBD1 on 5 matching bases. Germline-derived CDR1 and CDR2 are SGHKS and YYEKEE (reference sequence). The CDR3 covers 15 residues. The V end lost 2 bases, the J end lost 1 base, and 12 bases lay between the germline ends. The CDR3 spells CASSLHPQGNTEAFF. The CDR3 DNA sequence: TGTGCCAGCAGCTTACATCCTCAGGGGAACACTGAAGCTTTCTTT. The whole variable domain, filled in from reference TRBV5-5 and TRBJ1-1, reads DAGVTQSPTHLIKTRGQQVTLRCSPISGHKSVSWYQQVLGQGPQFIFQYYEKEERGRGNFPDRFSARQFPNYSSELNVNALLLGDSALYLCASSLHPQGNTEAFFGQGTRLTVV.

The chain combines TRBV11-1 with TRBJ2-7; D is possibly TRBD1 (6 bases). Germline values: CDR1 SGHAT, CDR2 FQDESV (reference sequence). There are 14 residues in the CDR3. The germline V and J ends were trimmed by 2 bases and 4 bases, with 12 bases remaining between them. Here the CDR3 DNA reads TGTGCCAGCAGCTTATCGGGACAAACATACGAGCAGTACTTC. Protein product: CASSLSGQTYEQYF.

As concerns this clone: This same CDR3 is encoded by further DNA sequences in the sample. The chain couples TRBV4-1 to TRBJ1-2, with D perhaps matching TRBD1 (6 bases). Germline V gives CDR1 MGHRA, CDR2 YSYEKL. The CDR3 sequence is 13 residues long. V lost 0 bases to trimming and J lost 6 bases, with 8 bases between them. The CDR3 DNA is TGCGCCAGCAGCCAAGACAGGGGTAATGGCTACACCTTC. Protein sequence: CASSQDRGNGYTF.

V is TRBV18 and J is TRBJ1-3, with D uncertain. The CDR3 is 16 amino acids. Looked up from germline, CDR1 is KGHSH and CDR2 is LQKENI. V was clipped by 1 base and J by 0 bases, with 10 bases between them. This chain's CDR3 is CASSPLNRFSGNTIYF. Here the CDR3 DNA reads TGTGCCAGCTCACCACTAAACCGATTCTCTGGAAACACCATATATTTT. Supplemented by reference TRBV18 and TRBJ1-3, the full variable domain reads NAGVMQNPRHLVRRRGQEARLRCSPMKGHSHVYWYRQLPEEGLKFMVYLQKENIIDESGMPKERFSAEFPKEGPSILRIQQVVRGDSAAYFCASSPLNRFSGNTIYFGEGSWLTVV.

J is TRBJ1-5 and V is TRBV6-1; D remains unclear. The CDR3 spans 14 residues. Trimming removed 2 bases from V and 5 bases from J, with 10 bases in between. Germline assignment: CDR1 MNHNS and CDR2 SASEGT. DNA for the CDR3: TGTGCCAGCAGTGAAAAGGCAGATTATCAGCCCCAGCATTTT. Protein product: CASSEKADYQPQHF.

This clone was observed a few times. The rearrangement uses TRBV25-1 and TRBJ1-2, with D uncertain. CDR1 is MGHDK, CDR2 SYGVNS, per germline. V gave up 4 bases and J gave up 6 bases, with 12 bases separating them. The CDR3 spans 13 residues. The CDR3 loop is CASSVNAIDGYTF. CDR3 DNA sequence: TGTGCCAGCAGTGTGAACGCCATAGATGGCTACACCTTC.